These 32 T cell receptor beta chains were all obtained from the same sample, sequenced in a study of memory CD8 T cells in hepatitis C reinfection. Generated by immunoSEQ multiplex PCR, the TCRdb table keeps only in-frame clones and is missing some. The sample has just over 50,000 clones; around nine tenths are singletons. Time point given: pre-reinfection, 55 to 20 weeks before reinfection detection. TCR sequencing was done directly ex vivo on sorted cells, without expansion in vitro. The sequencing input was naive CD8+ T cells sorted from blood. The receptor source for this set is a man younger than 35 with hepatitis C virus infection.

The chain is built from TRBV9 and TRBJ2-3; D call uncertain. CDR1 is SGDLS and CDR2 is YYNGEE in the germline V gene. There are 15 residues in the CDR3. The ends were cut back, 0 bases at V and 5 bases at J, with 13 bases in the middle. The CDR3 reads CASSVVGRHIDTQYF. DNA of the CDR3: TGTGCCAGCAGCGTAGTTGGTCGCCACATAGATACGCAGTATTTT.

The chain joins TRBV9 to TRBJ2-1, with a tentative D call TRBD2 (6 bases). Trimming cost V 0 bases and J 2 bases, with 21 bases left between them. The CDR3 has 19 residues. Germline CDR1 is SGDLS and CDR2 is YYNGEE. The DNA of the CDR3 is TGTGCCAGCAGCGTAGTCGGGGGATGGGCAACAGAACCCTACAATGAGCAGTTCTTC. It codes for CASSVVGGWATEPYNEQFF.

This clone appeared once. The chain has TRBV5-1 and TRBJ2-5, with 8 bases aligning to TRBD1. CDR1 is SGHRS and CDR2 is YFSETQ in the germline V gene. The CDR3 extends over 15 amino acids. V gave up 0 bases and J gave up 4 bases; unmatched junction bases: 5. CDR3 coding DNA: TGCGCCAGCAGCTTGGAGGGACAGGTGGCAGAGACCCAGTACTTC. Encoded protein: CASSLEGQVAETQYF. Variable domain in full (rest from reference TRBV5-1 and TRBJ2-5): KAGVTQTPRYLIKTRGQQVTLSCSPISGHRSVSWYQQTPGQGLQFLFEYFSETQRNKGNFPGRFSGRQFSNSRSEMNVSTLELGDSALYLCASSLEGQVAETQYFGPGTRLLVL.

As for this clone: Other DNA sequences in the same sample also yield this CDR3. The chain uses TRBV7-9 and TRBJ1-6; D not certain. Trimming took off 1 base at V and 0 bases at J, with 10 bases between the two ends. Germline assignment: CDR1 SEHNR and CDR2 FQNEAQ (reference sequence). The CDR3 has 17 amino acids. As DNA, the CDR3 is TGTGCCAGCAGCTTAGGCGGGGAAGGCTCCTATAATTCACCCCTCCACTTT. Its translation: CASSLGGEGSYNSPLHF.

The chain combines TRBV18 with TRBJ2-3; 8 bases fit TRBD2. V was clipped by 3 bases and J by 1 base; unmatched bases: 12. The CDR3 has 18 amino acids. The germline CDR1 and CDR2 sequences are KGHSH and LQKENI. In nucleotides, the CDR3 is TGTGCCAGCTCACCGGAAGCGGGAGTTTCGTGGGGCACAGATACGCAGTATTTT. Translated, it gives CASSPEAGVSWGTDTQYF.

This clone was picked up one time. The DNA for the CDR3 is TGTGCCAGCAGTTACACCGCGGGGGGGGAGGGCTACGAGCAGTACTTC. Protein product: CASSYTAGGEGYEQYF. This chain connects TRBV6-5 to TRBJ2-7; the match to TRBD2 covers 9 bases. This CDR3 is 16 amino acids long. CDR1 is MNHEY and CDR2 is SVGAGI in the germline V gene. Trimming cost V 2 bases and J 3 bases; bases outside gene matches: 8.

The sample holds a few counts of this clone. The genes are TRBV6-5 and TRBJ1-1, with D possibly being TRBD1 (6 bases). Germline lookup yields CDR1 MNHEY and CDR2 SVGAGI. There are 14 residues in the CDR3. The ends were cut back, 5 bases at V and 0 bases at J, with 10 bases in the middle. The CDR3 protein is CASSNNRVNTEAFF. For the CDR3, the DNA is TGTGCCAGCAGTAACAACAGGGTGAACACTGAAGCTTTCTTT.

The chain combines TRBV5-1 with TRBJ2-7; maybe TRBD1 (5 bases). CDR1 is SGHRS and CDR2 is YFSETQ in the germline V gene. The CDR3 is made up of 15 amino acids. V dropped 0 bases and J dropped 0 bases, with 10 bases sitting between them. DNA of the CDR3: TGCGCCAGCAGCTTGGTATCTGACAGCTCCTACGAGCAGTACTTC. This translates into CASSLVSDSSYEQYF.

The chain carries TRBV5-1 and TRBJ2-6, with D perhaps matching TRBD2 (6 bases). The CDR3 totals 15 residues. Between the trimmed V and J ends, which lost 0 bases and 2 bases, there was a span of 6 bases. Germline assignment: CDR1 SGHRS and CDR2 YFSETQ. The CDR3 DNA sequence: TGCGCCAGCAGCTTGGGGGGGGCTGGGGCCAACGTCCTGACTTTC. Translated: CASSLGGAGANVLTF.

The J gene is TRBJ2-3, the V gene TRBV27; TRBD2 is a possible D gene (7 bases). The germline V and J ends were trimmed by 6 bases and 4 bases, with 11 bases remaining between them. The germline CDR1 and CDR2 sequences are MNHEY and SMNVEV (reference sequence). This CDR3 region has 13 residues. CDR3 sequence reads: CASRVGGPDTQYF. CDR3 nucleotide sequence: TGTGCCAGCAGAGTGGGGGGGCCAGATACGCAGTATTTT.

This clone was recorded only once. The rearrangement joins TRBV6-6 to TRBJ2-1, with TRBD2 matching 8 bases. V trimming: 0 bases; J trimming: 7 bases; junction bases outside the gene matches: 8. The germline V gene encodes CDR1 MNHNY and CDR2 SVGAGI (reference sequence). CDR3 length: 16 residues. The CDR3 is CASSYSPGQRENEQFF. The CDR3 DNA follows: TGTGCCAGCAGTTACTCTCCGGGCCAGCGGGAGAATGAGCAGTTCTTC.

V is TRBV7-9 and J is TRBJ2-7; 8 bases line up with TRBD1. V lost 1 base and J lost 5; bases outside the gene matches: 7. The CDR3 contains 15 residues. Germline CDR1 and CDR2: SEHNR and FQNEAQ (reference sequence). The CDR3 spells CASSLGQGPTHEQYF. The CDR3, as DNA: TGTGCCAGCAGCTTAGGACAGGGGCCAACTCACGAGCAGTACTTC. The variable domain in full, completed from reference TRBV7-9 and TRBJ2-7, reads DTGVSQNPRHKITKRGQNVTFRCDPISEHNRLYWYRQTLGQGPEFLTYFQNEAQLEKSRLLSDRFSAERPKGSFSTLEIQRTEQGDSAMYLCASSLGQGPTHEQYFGPGTRLTVT.

The chain has TRBV13 and TRBJ2-1; D ambiguous. Trimming removed 3 bases from V and 7 bases from J, with 4 bases in between. The CDR3 has 11 residues. Germline CDR1 PRHDT, CDR2 FYEKMQ (reference sequence). For the CDR3, the DNA is TGTGCCAGCAGCTTCCGGAATGAGCAGTTCTTC. It encodes CASSFRNEQFF.

The CDR3 is CASSSISGGDSYNEQFF. As DNA, the CDR3 is TGTGCCAGCAGTTCAATTAGCGGGGGGGACTCCTACAATGAGCAGTTCTTC. V is TRBV27 and J is TRBJ2-1; the match to TRBD2 covers 11 bases. Losses at the gene ends were 4 bases for V and 0 bases for J; bases not matched to a gene: 5. This CDR3 is built from 17 residues. Germline V lookup: CDR1 MNHEY, CDR2 SMNVEV (reference sequence).

This sequence joins TRBV19 and TRBJ1-5, with D possibly TRBD1 on 5 matching bases. The length of the CDR3 is 16 residues. Trimming removed 1 base from V and 0 bases from J, with 10 bases in between. Germline CDR1 is LNHDA and CDR2 is SQIVND (reference sequence). This CDR3 is CASSIGSRASNQPQHF. CDR3 bases: TGTGCCAGTAGTATAGGAAGCAGGGCTAGCAATCAGCCCCAGCATTTT. The variable domain in full, with the rest retrieved from reference TRBV19 and TRBJ1-5, is DGGITQSPKYLFRKEGQNVTLSCEQNLNHDAMYWYRQDPGQGLRLIYYSQIVNDFQKGDIAEGYSVSREKKESFPLTVTSAQKNPTAFYLCASSIGSRASNQPQHFGDGTRLSIL.

The chain links TRBV27 to TRBJ2-2; D might be TRBD1 (5 bases). Germline V CDR1 and CDR2: MNHEY, SMNVEV (reference sequence). The CDR3 has 18 residues. Between the trimmed V and J ends, which lost 4 bases and 0 bases, there was a span of 18 bases. CDR3 loop: CASSSTRASDTNTGELFF. The DNA for the CDR3 is TGTGCCAGCAGTTCTACCAGGGCCTCTGATACGAACACCGGGGAGCTGTTTTTT.

The chain has TRBV6-1 and TRBJ2-7; D is ambiguous. CDR1 MNHNS and CDR2 SASEGT come from the germline V gene. The CDR3 runs 14 residues. V was shortened by 2 bases and J by 2 bases, with 10 bases between the two germline ends. CDR3 in DNA: TGTGCCAGCAGTGAAAGTTACAGACCCTACGAGCAGTACGTC. Protein product: CASSESYRPYEQYV.

The J gene is TRBJ2-7, the V gene TRBV4-1, with 9 bases identical to TRBD1. This CDR3 has 16 residues. The V gene's germline CDR1 is MGHRA and CDR2 YSYEKL. V was clipped by 0 bases and J by 2 bases; unmatched bases: 5. The CDR3 here is CASSQEPGQGPYEQYF. CDR3 DNA sequence: TGCGCCAGCAGCCAAGAACCGGGACAGGGTCCCTACGAGCAGTACTTC.

This chain links TRBV10-1 with TRBJ2-7; 7 bases fit TRBD1. The CDR3 is 14 amino acids. Germline CDR1 reads WNHNN; CDR2 reads SYGVQD (reference sequence). V trimming: 4 bases; J trimming: 5 bases; junction bases outside the gene matches: 8. CDR3 sequence reads: CASSGHRGVHEQYV. CDR3 nucleotide sequence: TGCGCCAGCAGTGGGCACAGGGGTGTCCACGAGCAGTACGTC.

The table lists this clone with a few counts. This chain connects TRBV5-6 to TRBJ1-1; D ambiguous. The V end was cut by 2 bases, the J end by 3 bases, with 17 bases between. The germline V gene has CDR1 SGHDT and CDR2 YYEEEE. The CDR3 extends over 16 amino acids. The CDR3 sequence is CASSLGTTSRDTEAFF. For the CDR3, the DNA is TGTGCCAGCAGCTTAGGCACAACTTCCCGGGACACTGAAGCTTTCTTT.

The chain uses TRBV27 and TRBJ1-4; TRBD1 matches at 7 bases. Per germline, CDR1 MNHEY and CDR2 SMNVEV (reference sequence). CDR3 length: 16 residues. Losses at the gene ends were 0 bases for V and 4 bases for J; bases not matched to a gene: 5. CDR3 nucleotides: TGTGCCAGCAGTTTATCGGTAGGGACAGTTAATGAAAAACTGTTTTTT. The encoded protein is CASSLSVGTVNEKLFF.

J is TRBJ1-4 and V is TRBV7-9, with D perhaps TRBD1 (6 bases). The CDR3 has 15 residues. Trimming stripped 5 bases from V and 2 bases from J, with 12 bases between. Per the germline V gene, CDR1 is SEHNR and CDR2 is FQNEAQ (reference sequence). The CDR3 sequence is CASSTTGPTNEKLFF. The CDR3 DNA reads as TGTGCCAGCAGCACTACAGGGCCTACTAATGAAAAACTGTTTTTT.

The chain links TRBV6-5 to TRBJ2-3, with a tentative D call TRBD2 (6 bases). CDR3 length: 15 residues. The V gene lost 4 bases and the J gene lost 3 bases, with 14 bases spanning the gap. Germline V CDR1 and CDR2: MNHEY, SVGAGI. The CDR3, as DNA: TGTGCCAGCAGTTTCCGACTAGAGGGTACAGATACGCAGTATTTT. It is translated as CASSFRLEGTDTQYF.

V and J are TRBV7-9 and TRBJ2-7, with 7 positions matching TRBD1. CDR3 length: 13 amino acids. V trimming: 5 bases; J trimming: 6 bases; junction bases outside the gene matches: 7. CDR1 is SEHNR, CDR2 FQNEAQ, per germline (reference sequence). The CDR3 DNA follows: TGTGCCAGCAGCCCAAGGGACAGACTCGAGCAGTACTTC. As protein: CASSPRDRLEQYF.

V gene TRBV7-9 combines with J gene TRBJ2-1, with 11 bases fitting TRBD1. The germline CDR1 and CDR2 sequences are SEHNR and FQNEAQ (reference sequence). The junction had 7 bases not matched to a gene; V was cut back by 5 bases and J by 7 bases. CDR3 length: 15 amino acids. CDR3 region: CASSLGQGGRNEQFF. The CDR3 DNA sequence: TGTGCCAGCAGCCTGGGACAGGGGGGCCGGAATGAGCAGTTCTTC. Full variable domain (rest looked up from reference TRBV7-9 and TRBJ2-1): DTGVSQNPRHKITKRGQNVTFRCDPISEHNRLYWYRQTLGQGPEFLTYFQNEAQLEKSRLLSDRFSAERPKGSFSTLEIQRTEQGDSAMYLCASSLGQGGRNEQFFGPGTRLTVL.

This chain's CDR3 is CASSGGGSGSPLHF. DNA of the CDR3: TGTGCCAGCAGTGGGGGGGGGTCAGGGTCACCCCTCCACTTT. The V call is TRBV6-1, the J call TRBJ1-6, with a weak D call TRBD1 (5 bases). The CDR3 length is 14 residues. The V end was cut by 4 bases, the J end by 10 bases, with 14 bases between. The germline CDR1 and CDR2 sequences are MNHNS and SASEGT.

V usage is TRBV7-2 and J usage is TRBJ1-5, with D possibly TRBD1 on 5 matching bases. The germline gives CDR1 SGHTA, CDR2 FQGNSA. This CDR3 spans 16 amino acids. Trimming took off 5 bases at V and 4 bases at J, with 18 bases between the two ends. The DNA for the CDR3 is TGTGCCAGCAGCCCCGAGTACCAGGGAGGTAATCAGCCCCAGCATTTT. As protein: CASSPEYQGGNQPQHF.

The CDR3 DNA reads as TGTGCCAGCAGTTCAGTAGACAACTACGAGCAGTACTTC. It specifies CASSSVDNYEQYF. The gene calls are TRBV28 and TRBJ2-7; no clear D. The V gene lost 4 bases and the J gene lost 3 bases, with 10 bases spanning the gap. Germline V gene data show CDR1 as MDHEN and CDR2 as SYDVKM. The CDR3 loop spans 13 amino acids.

The rearrangement uses TRBV4-2 and TRBJ2-7; D is undetermined. The CDR3 length is 15 residues. Germline-derived CDR1 and CDR2 are LGHNA and YNFKEQ. V was clipped by 1 base and J by 1 base, with 11 bases between them. CDR3 DNA: TGTGCCAGCAGCCAAGCTCATGACTTATCCTACGAGCAGTACTTC. Residues: CASSQAHDLSYEQYF.

The V gene is TRBV4-2, the J gene TRBJ2-4; the match to TRBD2 covers 10 bases. The CDR3 loop spans 17 amino acids. CDR1 is LGHNA, CDR2 YNFKEQ, per germline. V gave up 1 base and J gave up 8 bases; unmatched junction bases: 11. As DNA, the CDR3 is TGTGCCAGCAGCCAAGTGGGAGGGGGGACTAGCGAGTACATTCAGTACTTC. This translates into CASSQVGGGTSEYIQYF.

The chain carries TRBV6-1 and TRBJ2-1, with TRBD2 matching over 8 bases. After removal of 2 bases from V and 7 bases from J, the junction contained 4 bases not matched to a gene. CDR1 and CDR2 (germline): MNHNS, SASEGT. This CDR3 is 14 amino acids long. The CDR3 DNA sequence: TGTGCCAGCAGTGAACAGCGGGGGTTTAATGAGCAGTTCTTC. Its translation: CASSEQRGFNEQFF.

The chain is built from TRBV29-1 and TRBJ2-3; 13 positions match TRBD2. Germline V gene sequence: CDR1 SQVTM, CDR2 ANQGSEA. The CDR3 has 15 amino acids. Trimming took 3 bases from V and 4 from J; bases not matched to a gene: 4. DNA of the CDR3: TGCAGCGTTGAGCCACTAGCGGGGGGGGCAGATACGCAGTATTTT. It yields the protein CSVEPLAGGADTQYF.